This TCR beta chain was captured in a study of lymphopenia after photon versus proton radiotherapy. The table came from immunoSEQ multiplex PCR; TCRdb's copy has only in-frame clones and leaves some out. The sample contains 26,000 or so clones, more than 80% of which appear only once. Germline V gene sequence: CDR1 MNHNY, CDR2 SVGAGI (reference sequence). Deletions cut 0 bases from V and 9 bases from J, with 9 bases between. CDR3 length: 13 residues. Study-wide results and limits: A bigger post-nadir fall in TCR diversity correlated inversely with survival time in deceased patients. Proton therapy kept repertoires fairly stable, unlike photons, which gained effector/memory cells. Survival link was tested only in deceased patients; proton benefit remains a possibility.

As to this clone: The antigen is not known.

Specimen: peripheral blood, collected from a patient treated with photon-based radiotherapy. This clonotype was obtained from a man aged 25 to 45 with gastric cancer. The rearrangement links TRBV6-6 to TRBJ2-1; D gene unclear. The CDR3 protein is CASSYSGLGEQFF. In DNA form, the CDR3 reads TGTGCCAGCAGTTACTCGGGTCTTGGTGAGCAGTTCTTC.